This is a list of T cell receptor beta chains from one sample in a study of blood T cell repertoires in COVID-19. Profiled with immunoSEQ multiplex PCR; TCRdb holds only in-frame clones, not every one. This sample has more than 150,000 clones, with 86% found just once. The source material was peripheral blood. The receptors were sampled from a man between 65 and 85 years old with active or convalescent COVID-19. CDR3s include the opening cysteine and the closing phenylalanine or tryptophan. Fields, in order: J gene, CDR3 length, D gene, V gene, clone size, CDR3 DNA, CDR3 protein. A D gene is named only where the DNA matches it firmly. A row's size may be missing; if present it is once, few, many or a size class.

TRBJ2-7	13	.	TRBV5-5	.	TGTGCCAGCAGTCCTTTAGCGCGAAACGAGCAGTACTTC	CASSPLARNEQYF
TRBJ1-1	14	.	TRBV7-9	few	TGTGCCAGCAGCTTAGGTCCCCAGGGCACTGAAGCTTTCTTT	CASSLGPQGTEAFF
TRBJ2-2	19	.	TRBV5-1	.	TGCGCCAGCAGCTCGGCCGGGACACTAATATCCACGAACACCGGGGAGCTGTTTTTT	CASSSAGTLISTNTGELFF
TRBJ1-1	12	.	TRBV30	.	TGTGCCTGGAGTTCGAGGTTCACTGAAGCTTTCTTT	CAWSSRFTEAFF
TRBJ2-5	15	.	TRBV11-2	.	TGTGCCAGCAGCTTAGAGTCCCTTCTCCAAGAGACCCAGTACTTC	CASSLESLLQETQYF
TRBJ2-1	15	.	TRBV7-3	.	TGTGCCAGCAGCTCCGGAGGACAGACCTACAATGAGCAGTTCTTC	CASSSGGQTYNEQFF
TRBJ1-1	13	.	TRBV29-1	.	TGCAGCGTTGAAAAACAGGGGAACACTGAAGCTTTCTTT	CSVEKQGNTEAFF
TRBJ2-1	16	TRBD1	TRBV19	.	TGTGCCAGTAGTAAGTTCGGACAGGGGGTTGAGGATGAGCAGTTCTTC	CASSKFGQGVEDEQFF
TRBJ2-1	16	.	TRBV5-1	once	TGCGCCAGCTCCCTGGGGGGTATTAGCGGATACAATGAGCAGTTCTTC	CASSLGGISGYNEQFF
TRBJ2-1	15	TRBD1	TRBV7-2	once	TGTGCCAGCAGCCTGGACAGGGGTGGCTACAATGAGCAGTTCTTC	CASSLDRGGYNEQFF
TRBJ1-5	12	.	TRBV7-8	.	TGTGCCAGCAGCTTAGGAGATCAGCCCCAGCATTTT	CASSLGDQPQHF
TRBJ2-7	15	TRBD1	TRBV6-5	.	TGTGCCAGCAGAGCGACCGGGACAGGGTTGTACGAGCAGTACTTC	CASRATGTGLYEQYF
TRBJ2-7	14	TRBD2	TRBV10-3	.	TGTGCCATCAGTCCACTAGCGGATACCTACGAGCAGTACTTC	CAISPLADTYEQYF
TRBJ1-2	17	TRBD1	TRBV27	.	TGTGCCAGCAGAAAATTGGCTACAGGGGGCGCGCGCTATGGCTACACCTTC	CASRKLATGGARYGYTF
TRBJ1-5	17	.	TRBV4-1	few	TGCGCCAGCAGCCAAGAGGGCCCCCATCAAAGCAATCAGCCCCAGCATTTT	CASSQEGPHQSNQPQHF
TRBJ1-1	21	TRBD1	TRBV27	.	TGTGCCAGCAGTCCGACGTTCACCGGGACAGGGGGCCTCACGGGGTTCACTGAAGCTTTCTTT	CASSPTFTGTGGLTGFTEAFF
TRBJ2-7	16	TRBD1	TRBV7-8	.	TGTGCCAGCAGCTTAGCGGGGACAGGGGGCCCATACGAGCAGTACTTC	CASSLAGTGGPYEQYF
TRBJ1-5	16	.	TRBV7-2	.	TGTGCCAGCAGCCACGTAGGGGTCACAAGTGGTCAGCCCCAGCATTTT	CASSHVGVTSGQPQHF
TRBJ2-7	13	.	TRBV5-5	.	TGTGCCAGCTCCCTGGGACACGGCTACGAGCAGTACTTC	CASSLGHGYEQYF
TRBJ2-2	13	.	TRBV5-1	.	TGCGCCAGCAGCTTGACGGACACCGGGGAGCTGTTTTTT	CASSLTDTGELFF
TRBJ2-3	17	.	TRBV11-2	once	TGTGCCAGCAGCTCGCTCCAAACAGGGCGAAGTAGGGATACGCAGTATTTT	CASSSLQTGRSRDTQYF
TRBJ2-7	16	.	TRBV7-2	.	TGTGCCAGCAGCCTAACGACACTCCTGGCTTCTTACGAGCAGTACTTC	CASSLTTLLASYEQYF
TRBJ2-4	14	TRBD1	TRBV2	.	TGTGCCAGCAGTGTTCAACAGGGGGTGGACATTCAGTACTTC	CASSVQQGVDIQYF
TRBJ1-5	13	.	TRBV7-2	.	TGTGCCAGCAGCTCCCACGAGGCTCAGCCCCAGCATTTT	CASSSHEAQPQHF
TRBJ1-4	16	.	TRBV10-2	.	TGCGCCAGCAGCCCCGGGGAGACTGCAACTAATGAAAAACTGTTTTTT	CASSPGETATNEKLFF
TRBJ2-3	16	TRBD2	TRBV7-2	.	TGTGCCAGCAGCTTAGGAGCGGGGGGGACCACAGATACGCAGTATTTT	CASSLGAGGTTDTQYF
TRBJ1-3	13	TRBD1	TRBV10-2	.	TGCGCCAGCAGACAGGGGGCTGGAAACACCATATATTTT	CASRQGAGNTIYF
TRBJ2-2	15	TRBD1	TRBV5-8	few	TGTGCCAGCACACGACAGGGGGCGGGCGCCGGGGAGCTGTTTTTT	CASTRQGAGAGELFF
TRBJ2-7	15	TRBD2	TRBV7-2	.	TGTGCCAGCAGCTTGGCGGGAGCCATCACCTACGAGCAGTACTTC	CASSLAGAITYEQYF
TRBJ1-3	15	.	TRBV7-2	once	TGTGCCAGCAGCCCTGGACAGAATTCTGGAAACACCATATATTTT	CASSPGQNSGNTIYF
TRBJ1-1	14	.	TRBV5-1	.	TGCGCCAGCAGACTGGACACTCACGGCACTGAAGCTTTCTTT	CASRLDTHGTEAFF
TRBJ2-5	15	TRBD1	TRBV5-4	.	TGTGCCAGCGGACCCCAGGGGGCAGCCCAAGAGACCCAGTACTTC	CASGPQGAAQETQYF
TRBJ1-2	17	.	TRBV15	.	TGTGCCACCAGCAGAGGAAACACAGGACCACACCTTGGTGGCTACACCTTC	CATSRGNTGPHLGGYTF
TRBJ1-1	13	.	TRBV6-1	.	TGTGCCAGCAGGACTTCGAGGGTCACTGAAGCTTTCTTT	CASRTSRVTEAFF
TRBJ1-5	17	.	TRBV12-5	.	TGTGCTAGTGGTTTGATACGAACAGGGAATAGCAATCAGCCCCAGCATTTT	CASGLIRTGNSNQPQHF
TRBJ1-5	15	.	TRBV5-1	.	TGCGCCAGCAGCCGAGCGGGGGACGGCAATCAGCCCCAGCATTTT	CASSRAGDGNQPQHF
TRBJ1-1	13	.	TRBV11-2	.	TGTGCCAGCAGCGGCCAGTTGAACACTGAAGCTTTCTTT	CASSGQLNTEAFF
TRBJ1-3	15	.	TRBV18	few	TGTGCCAGCTCACCAGGCACTAACTCTGGAAACACCATATATTTT	CASSPGTNSGNTIYF
TRBJ2-1	16	TRBD2	TRBV6-4	.	TGTGCCAGCAGTGGCCACGGGACTAGCGGGAAATATGAGCAGTTCTTC	CASSGHGTSGKYEQFF
TRBJ1-6	15	TRBD1	TRBV11-2	.	TGTGCCAGCAGCTCGGACAGGGGGCGAGGTTCACCCCTCCACTTT	CASSSDRGRGSPLHF
TRBJ2-7	15	TRBD1	TRBV7-6	.	TGTGCCAGCAGCTCCCTGGGACAGGGGGCGAGCGAGCAGTACTTC	CASSSLGQGASEQYF
TRBJ1-5	14	.	TRBV19	.	TGTGCCAGTAGTATTGATCAGGGCAATCAGCCCCAGCATTTT	CASSIDQGNQPQHF
TRBJ1-3	16	.	TRBV6-5	.	TGTGCCAGCAGTTACTCACGCAGGGCCTCTGGAAACACCATATATTTT	CASSYSRRASGNTIYF
TRBJ1-2	13	.	TRBV28	.	TGTGCCAGCAGTTGGGACAAACGGGATGGCTACACCTTC	CASSWDKRDGYTF